The T cell receptor (beta chain) described here comes from a study of blood T cell repertoires in COVID-19. About the research overall: Some COVID-19 samples were acute and others convalescent; all came from the United States, Italy and Spain. Sources were T cells, B-cell-depleted T cells, or PBMCs; the material itself was cDNA or gDNA.

The CDR3 length is 13 residues. From germline, CDR1 is LNHNV and CDR2 YYDKDF (reference sequence). V dropped 0 bases and J dropped 2 bases, with 5 bases sitting between them. Authors' data handling: Amplification of reference gene primers was used by the study to estimate nucleated cell counts. The method was immunoSEQ multiplex PCR; TCRdb's version includes in-frame clones alone and lacks a portion of them. The D gene and trimming were derived from the DNA, and the V and J assignments and clone size from that table. The sample has 150,000 to 200,000 clones, around 83% seen once. This chain uses TRBV15 with TRBJ2-7; D gene unclear. The receptor was derived from a woman in her thirties or forties with acute or convalescent COVID-19. The source material was peripheral blood. CDR3 loop: CATSRDKTYEQYF. The CDR3 DNA reads TGTGCCACCAGCAGAGACAAAACCTACGAGCAGTACTTC. The whole variable domain, filled in from reference TRBV15 and TRBJ2-7, reads DAMVIQNPRYQVTQFGKPVTLSCSQTLNHNVMYWYQQKSSQAPKLLFHYYDKDFNNEADTPDNFQSRRPNTSFCFLDIRSPGLGDTAMYLCATSRDKTYEQYFGPGTRLTVT.